Sequencing of this T cell receptor beta chain was carried out in a study of T cell changes during pregnancy in multiple sclerosis. Germline V gives CDR1 SNHLY, CDR2 FYNNEI. This CDR3 is built from 20 residues. J was trimmed by 5 bases and V by 6 bases; bases with no gene match: 19. In its sample, this clone was seen a few times. The data were produced by immunoSEQ multiplex PCR, yet TCRdb's version contains in-frame clones alone and is incomplete. The repertoire holds 35,000 or so clones, with approximately 88% as singletons. The source was CD4+ T cells from peripheral blood mononuclear cells, collected before pregnancy. The receptor's source is a female donor with multiple sclerosis, enrolled in a pregnancy study. V usage is TRBV2 and J usage is TRBJ2-5; 15 bases match TRBD2. The CDR3 bases are TGTGCCAGCAGGTCCTTTTGGACTAGCGGGAGGGCTACGAGTGGGGAGACCCAGTACTTC. It encodes CASRSFWTSGRATSGETQYF.